This T cell receptor (beta chain) was sequenced in a study of technical replicates of blood from a handful of donors. V was shortened by 1 base and J by 5 bases, with 18 bases between the two germline ends. CDR1 and CDR2 (germline): SNHLY, FYNNEI. This CDR3 has 17 amino acids. The data were produced by immunoSEQ multiplex PCR, yet TCRdb's version contains in-frame clones alone and is incomplete. The sample lists some 77,000 clones; 75% to 95% were seen once. V and J are TRBV2 and TRBJ1-5, with no clear D. Sequences were obtained from T cells isolated from PBMCs. This receptor was obtained from a human donor in good health. Here the CDR3 DNA reads TGTGCCAGCAGTGAAGTTTTTCGCATCAGTTTGGATCAGCCCCAGCATTTT. It encodes CASSEVFRISLDQPQHF.